These 15 T cell receptor beta chains share one sample of origin, sequenced in a study of B cell selection in AIRE deficiency. The sorted conventional CD4 T cells were gated as CD4+CD127+. The protocol was immunoSEQ multiplex PCR, while the TCRdb copy is restricted to in-frame clones and leaves out a portion. This table holds about 24,000 clones, about 96% found once. Source material: CD4+CD127+ conventional T cells sorted from PBMCs. Source of these receptors: a human donor in good health.

The rearrangement links TRBV5-4 to TRBJ2-5; perhaps TRBD2 as D (5 bases). CDR1 and CDR2 (germline): SGHNT, YYREEE (reference sequence). Trimming removed 0 bases from V and 1 base from J, with 16 bases in between. The CDR3 has 17 residues. CDR3: CASSLDGPGFSQETQYF. Written as DNA, the CDR3 is TGTGCCAGCAGCTTGGATGGGCCGGGATTCAGCCAAGAGACCCAGTACTTC.

V usage is TRBV5-6 and J usage is TRBJ1-2, with a tentative D call TRBD1 (5 bases). The germline CDR1 and CDR2 sequences are SGHDT and YYEEEE. The CDR3 runs to 16 residues. V was clipped by 4 bases and J by 2 bases, with 18 bases between them. CDR3 residues: CASSLFGGGTNYGYTF. The CDR3 DNA is TGTGCCAGCAGCCTTTTTGGTGGAGGGACGAACTATGGCTACACCTTC. Together with reference TRBV5-6 and TRBJ1-2, the CDR3 gives the full variable domain: DAGVTQSPTHLIKTRGQQVTLRCSPKSGHDTVSWYQQALGQGPQFIFQYYEEEERQRGNFPDRFSGHQFPNYSSELNVNALLLGDSALYLCASSLFGGGTNYGYTFGSGTRLTVV.

The rearrangement links TRBV9 to TRBJ2-3; D is undetermined. This CDR3 comprises 15 residues. Germline V gene data show CDR1 as SGDLS and CDR2 as YYNGEE. V was pared by 0 bases and J by 0 bases, with 8 bases between. This CDR3 reads CASSVGGVSTDTQYF. For the CDR3, the DNA is TGTGCCAGCAGCGTAGGTGGGGTTAGCACAGATACGCAGTATTTT.

As DNA, the CDR3 is TGTGCCAGCAGTTACTCGTGGGGAATCGAAAACACCATATATTTT. Translation: CASSYSWGIENTIYF. The V gene is TRBV6-5, the J gene TRBJ1-3; D unclear. This CDR3 has 15 amino acids. Trimming took 0 bases from V and 6 from J, leaving 12 bases between them. Germline loops: CDR1 MNHEY, CDR2 SVGAGI.

This clone appeared once. The CDR3 is CASSPGGGGGTEAFF. In DNA form, the CDR3 reads TGTGCCAGCAGCCCGGGAGGAGGGGGGGGCACTGAAGCTTTCTTT. The V and J genes are TRBV7-2 and TRBJ1-1; perhaps TRBD1 as D (6 bases). V was clipped by 5 bases and J by 4 bases, with 17 bases between them. The CDR3 covers 15 residues. Germline values: CDR1 SGHTA, CDR2 FQGNSA.

The chain couples TRBV11-2 to TRBJ1-1; 9 positions agree with TRBD1. Per germline, CDR1 SGHAT and CDR2 FQNNGV. V trimming: 6 bases; J trimming: 6 bases; junction bases outside the gene matches: 8. The CDR3 contains 14 residues. CDR3 nucleotide sequence: TGTGCCAGCAGTATGAACAGGGGGCTTTCTGAAGCTTTCTTT. Protein sequence: CASSMNRGLSEAFF.

The CDR3 DNA sequence: TGCGCCAGCAGCGCCAGACAGGGAGGACCCTACGAGCAGTACTTC. Translating it yields CASSARQGGPYEQYF. This chain links TRBV10-2 with TRBJ2-7, with D perhaps TRBD1 (7 bases). Germline loops: CDR1 WSHSY, CDR2 SAAADI. V was cut by 6 bases and J by 2 bases, with 17 bases left in between. The CDR3 extends over 15 amino acids.

The V call is TRBV11-2, the J call TRBJ2-1; D remains ambiguous. The CDR3 contains 13 residues. The germline V and J ends were trimmed by 2 bases and 3 bases, with 5 bases remaining between them. Germline CDR1 reads SGHAT; CDR2 reads FQNNGV. CDR3 sequence reads: CASSLNLYNEQFF. For the CDR3, the DNA is TGTGCCAGCAGCTTAAACCTCTACAATGAGCAGTTCTTC.

The chain joins TRBV7-9 to TRBJ2-5; 7 nucleotides agree with TRBD1. V was pared by 5 bases and J by 5 bases, with 8 bases of the junction left unmatched. The CDR3 consists of 14 residues. CDR1 is SEHNR and CDR2 is FQNEAQ in the germline V gene (reference sequence). CDR3 loop: CASSTDRLAETQYF. The CDR3 DNA is TGTGCCAGCAGCACGGACAGGTTAGCGGAGACCCAGTACTTC.

The chain links TRBV6-1 to TRBJ1-3; D perhaps matches TRBD1 (5 bases). This CDR3 has 14 residues. Trimming cost V 11 bases and J 0 bases, with 14 bases left between them. Germline V CDR1 and CDR2: MNHNS, SASEGT. The CDR3 region has the DNA TGTGCCCTAAGGTGGGACGTCTCTGGAAACACCATATATTTT. Protein product: CALRWDVSGNTIYF.

The CDR3 is CASSQTGTYEQYF. DNA for the CDR3: TGTGCCAGCAGTCAAACCGGGACCTACGAGCAGTACTTC. This sequence joins TRBV7-8 and TRBJ2-7; D possibly corresponds to TRBD2 (5 bases). V was clipped by 6 bases and J by 2 bases, with 11 bases between them. The CDR3 totals 13 residues. CDR1 is SGHVS, CDR2 FQNEAQ, per germline.

V gene TRBV20-1 combines with J gene TRBJ2-5; D gene uncertain. CDR1 is DFQATT and CDR2 is SNEGSKA in the germline V gene (reference sequence). The CDR3 spans 10 residues. Trimming removed 6 bases from V and 5 bases from J, with 7 bases in between. The CDR3, as DNA: TGCAGTGCCCCGGCGGAGACCCAGTACTTC. Translating gives CSAPAETQYF.

The chain has TRBV2 and TRBJ2-5; D not resolved. CDR1 and CDR2 (germline): SNHLY, FYNNEI. The CDR3 covers 13 residues. V was trimmed by 7 bases and J by 2 bases, leaving 11 bases between them. The CDR3 DNA reads as TGTGCCAGCAAAACCGCCTTACAAGAGACCCAGTACTTC. It codes for CASKTALQETQYF.

This clone was observed a single time. The chain joins TRBV15 to TRBJ1-3; 9 positions match TRBD1. The CDR3 runs to 15 residues. V shed 1 base and J 4 bases; nucleotides not matched to a gene: 2. Germline assignment: CDR1 LNHNV and CDR2 YYDKDF (reference sequence). The CDR3: CATSRGGQGGNTIYF. Written as DNA, the CDR3 is TGTGCCACCAGCAGAGGGGGACAGGGAGGAAACACCATATATTTT.

The rearrangement joins TRBV11-3 to TRBJ2-3; 10 bases are a match to TRBD2. V shed 3 bases, J shed 2 bases, and the junction held 5 bases outside the gene matches. The length of the CDR3 is 16 residues. Germline CDR1 SGHNT, CDR2 YENEEA. The CDR3 reads CASSFGSGGFTDTQYF. The CDR3 DNA follows: TGTGCCAGCAGCTTCGGTAGCGGGGGGTTCACAGATACGCAGTATTTT.